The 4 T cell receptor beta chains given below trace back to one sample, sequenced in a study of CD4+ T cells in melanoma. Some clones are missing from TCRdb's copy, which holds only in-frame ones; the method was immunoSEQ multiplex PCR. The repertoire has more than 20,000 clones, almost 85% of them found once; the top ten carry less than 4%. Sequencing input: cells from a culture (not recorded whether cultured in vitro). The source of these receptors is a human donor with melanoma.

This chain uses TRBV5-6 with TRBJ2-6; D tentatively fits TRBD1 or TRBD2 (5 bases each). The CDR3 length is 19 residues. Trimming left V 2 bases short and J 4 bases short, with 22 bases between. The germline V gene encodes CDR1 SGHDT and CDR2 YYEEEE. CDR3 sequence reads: CASSFRPGRSVQGANVLTF. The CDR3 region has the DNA TGTGCCAGCAGCTTTCGCCCGGGGCGGTCAGTGCAGGGGGCCAACGTCCTGACTTTC.

The CDR3 loop is CASSMQAPGTNYGYTF. CDR3 nucleotide sequence: TGTGCCAGTAGTATGCAGGCCCCTGGGACTAACTATGGCTACACCTTC. The rearrangement uses TRBV19 and TRBJ1-2; no reliable D call. CDR1 is LNHDA, CDR2 SQIVND, per germline (reference sequence). The V end was cut by 3 bases, the J end by 0 bases, with 14 bases between. This CDR3 spans 16 amino acids. Full variable domain (missing parts from reference TRBV19 and TRBJ1-2): DGGITQSPKYLFRKEGQNVTLSCEQNLNHDAMYWYRQDPGQGLRLIYYSQIVNDFQKGDIAEGYSVSREKKESFPLTVTSAQKNPTAFYLCASSMQAPGTNYGYTFGSGTRLTVV.

In DNA, the CDR3 is TGTGCCAGCAGCCCAAGAGGTAGGACAGCTGGGGCCAACGTCCTGACTTTC. Protein: CASSPRGRTAGANVLTF. The rearrangement links TRBV7-2 to TRBJ2-6, with D possibly TRBD1 on 6 matching bases. V was clipped by 5 bases and J by 2 bases, with 16 bases between them. Germline V gene sequence: CDR1 SGHTA, CDR2 FQGNSA. This CDR3 has 17 residues.

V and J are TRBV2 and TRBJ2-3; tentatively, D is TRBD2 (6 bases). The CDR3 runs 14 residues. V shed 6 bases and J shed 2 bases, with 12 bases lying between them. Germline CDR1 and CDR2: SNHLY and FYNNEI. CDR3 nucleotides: TGTGCCAGCAGGAAGGACTACCCCACAGATACGCAGTATTTT. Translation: CASRKDYPTDTQYF.